This entry is about one T cell receptor (beta chain). This clone's antigen is unknown. No clone much larger than this one lies a single base away; base qualities are absent. This entry comes from a study of blood T cell repertoires in COVID-19 (TCRdb year 2020). Notes on the research overall: The collaborator samples originated in the United States, Italy and Spain and spanned the acute and convalescent phases of COVID-19. The material from the prospective study consisted of cDNA or gDNA derived from T cells, B-cell-depleted T cells, or PBMCs. Samples were obtained from the ongoing ImmuneRACE study (first 160 participants) and from about 1,300 subjects provided by 6 global collaborators. Subjects who had been exposed to COVID-19, were actively infected with it, or had recovered from it provided the deeply sampled blood TCRbeta repertoires that made up the dataset. The sample metadata nearly always contained a de-identified subject ID, COVID-19 status, age in years and sex. HLA class I and class II types, where available, came from metadata supplied by the sample provider rather than from assay-based typing. The repertoires were released in a freely available public database intended as a resource for research on the immune response to SARS-CoV-2. General study outcomes and caveats: The quantity of clinical and demographic metadata differed by source and by participant and was supplied without curation.

Collaborating institutions collected whole blood in K2EDTA tubes following their own protocols. Collaborator samples were shipped for TCRbeta analysis as frozen whole blood, isolated PBMCs, or DNA extracted from either sample type. Clipping removes 0 bases from V and 3 bases from J, with 10 as the unmatched junction base count. The CDR3 goes from the cysteine to the phenylalanine over 17 residues. The only DNA kept is the CDR3, 51 bases in frame from the first base. CDR1 and CDR2, per the germline V gene, are SGHRS and YFSETQ. The immunoSEQ Assay, a bias-controlled multiplex PCR, was used to amplify TCRbeta CDR3 regions from genomic DNA. The original methods were these. The number of nucleated cells in each sample was estimated from the amplification of reference gene primers within the assay. Sequence reads were collapsed and filtered to measure the absolute abundance of every unique TCRbeta CDR3 rearrangement. For each sample, productive Simpson clonality was calculated by taking the square root of Simpson's diversity index across productive rearrangements. TCRdb provides this immuneACCESS table in a form limited to in-frame rearrangements. Some clones are lacking; in checked studies, under half of them reflect an unresolved V gene, and why the rest are absent is not known. V, J and clone size reflect that table, while D and trimming were determined from the DNA. Across this sample there are approximately 89,000 clones, with 80% seen only once. 15% to 20% of the sample belongs to the ten largest clones.

The V and J genes are TRBV5-1 and TRBJ2-7; TRBD2 aligns with 9 central bases. The sample consisted of peripheral blood. The TCR comes from a human donor in a cohort sampled during active COVID-19. CDR3 loop: CASSLGGGRAGVYEQYF. The nucleotide sequence is TGCGCCAGCAGCTTGGGTGGCGGGAGGGCCGGGGTCTACGAGCAGTACTTC.